What follows are 26 T cell receptor beta chains derived from one specimen sequenced in a study of blood T cell repertoires in COVID-19. TCRdb's copy holds only in-frame clones and misses some; the assay was immunoSEQ multiplex PCR. Counted here are approximately 670,000 clones, 85% to 90% occurring once; the ten biggest clones make up around 0.3%. Material: peripheral blood. These receptors came from a young woman with acute or convalescent COVID-19.

This chain joins TRBV4-1 and TRBJ1-2; perhaps TRBD1 as D (6 bases). Germline V gives CDR1 MGHRA, CDR2 YSYEKL. V lost 2 bases and J 3 bases, leaving 10 bases between the germline ends. The CDR3 is 14 residues long. This CDR3 is CASSQWGRDYGYTF. The DNA for the CDR3 is TGCGCCAGCAGCCAATGGGGGCGCGACTATGGCTACACCTTC.

The rearrangement joins TRBV6-5 to TRBJ1-4; 8 bases match TRBD1. Germline-derived CDR1 and CDR2 are MNHEY and SVGAGI. With V trimmed by 7 bases and J by 8 bases, 6 bases remained unmatched. This CDR3 is 13 amino acids long. CDR3 bases: TGTGCCAGCACGAGGACAGGGAGGGAAAAACTGTTTTTT. It encodes CASTRTGREKLFF.

J is TRBJ2-7 and V is TRBV30; TRBD2 agrees at 8 bases. Germline V CDR1 and CDR2: GTSNPN, SVGIG (reference sequence). This CDR3 spans 13 amino acids. The ends lost 3 bases at V and 4 bases at J; junction bases unmatched: 5. The CDR3 protein is CAWRGGGLYEQYF. CDR3 sequence (DNA): TGTGCCTGGAGAGGCGGGGGGCTATACGAGCAGTACTTC.

V usage is TRBV3-1 (or the pseudogene TRBV3-2) and J usage is TRBJ2-2; 9 bases match TRBD1. V lost 4 bases, J lost 0 bases, and 15 bases stayed unmatched. Germline V gene sequence: CDR1 LGHDT, CDR2 YNNKEL (reference sequence). The CDR3 contains 20 residues. The DNA for the CDR3 is TGTGCCAGCAGCCCGTACACAGGGGGCTCCACCCTCCCGAACACCGGGGAGCTGTTTTTT. As protein: CASSPYTGGSTLPNTGELFF.

The J gene is TRBJ2-2, the V gene TRBV13, with D perhaps matching TRBD2 (5 bases). Germline V gene lookup returns CDR1 PRHDT and CDR2 FYEKMQ (reference sequence). V gave up 4 bases and J gave up 6 bases, with 12 bases separating them. The CDR3 loop spans 14 amino acids. CDR3 amino acids: CASSSEEGPGELFF. The CDR3, as DNA: TGTGCCAGCAGCTCGGAAGAGGGCCCCGGGGAGCTGTTTTTT.

This clone occurred a few times. The chain carries TRBV7-3 and TRBJ1-2, with 11 bases fitting TRBD1. V lost 8 bases, J lost 3 bases, and 5 bases stayed unmatched. Germline V gene lookup returns CDR1 SGHTA and CDR2 FQGTGA. The CDR3 totals 14 residues. The CDR3 region has the DNA TGTGCCAGCCGGACAGGGGGCAGTTACTATGGCTACACCTTC. It yields the protein CASRTGGSYYGYTF.

The chain is built from TRBV6-1 and TRBJ2-7, with TRBD1 matching over 7 bases. Germline values: CDR1 MNHNS, CDR2 SASEGT. The CDR3 is 14 residues long. V lost 2 bases to trimming and J lost 3 bases; unmatched junction nucleotides: 4. CDR3: CASSEWQGVYEQYF. The CDR3 DNA reads TGTGCCAGCAGTGAATGGCAGGGGGTCTACGAGCAGTACTTC.

This chain's CDR3 is CASSLRTGGVREQFF. The CDR3 DNA reads as TGTGCCAGCAGCCTCCGGACAGGGGGGGTTCGGGAGCAGTTCTTC. The V call is TRBV7-6, the J call TRBJ2-1, with 10 nucleotides matching TRBD1. The CDR3 runs to 15 residues. The V and J ends lost 5 bases and 10 bases, in that order; junction bases with no gene match: 11. In germline, CDR1 is SGHVS, CDR2 FNYEAQ.

This CDR3 is CASSAAAGVSDTQYF. CDR3 nucleotides: TGTGCCAGCAGCGCCGCGGCAGGGGTGTCGGATACGCAGTATTTT. The chain is built from TRBV9 and TRBJ2-3, with D possibly TRBD1 on 6 matching bases. Trimming left V 3 bases short and J 6 bases short, with 17 bases between. This CDR3 is built from 15 residues. Germline V gene lookup returns CDR1 SGDLS and CDR2 YYNGEE.

The chain uses TRBV27 and TRBJ1-1; 9 nucleotides align to TRBD1. CDR3 length: 14 amino acids. The ends lost 2 bases at V and 7 bases at J; junction bases unmatched: 5. Germline loops: CDR1 MNHEY, CDR2 SMNVEV (reference sequence). This CDR3 is CASSLNRGHGEAFF. The CDR3 DNA sequence: TGTGCCAGCAGTTTAAACAGGGGGCATGGTGAAGCTTTCTTT.

The chain couples TRBV6-5 to TRBJ1-6; no clear D gene. The V and J ends lost 2 bases and 7 bases respectively, with 12 bases between them. CDR1 is MNHEY, CDR2 SVGAGI, per germline. This CDR3 is 15 amino acids long. Written as DNA, the CDR3 is TGTGCCAGCAGTTACCGTTCGTTGGAGAATTCACCCCTCCACTTT. Encoded protein: CASSYRSLENSPLHF.

As DNA, the CDR3 is TGTGCCAGCAGCGACCGAGGACACTTTAACACTGAAGCTTTCTTT. It yields the protein CASSDRGHFNTEAFF. V and J are TRBV7-8 and TRBJ1-1; D might be TRBD1 (5 bases). The CDR3 consists of 15 residues. The germline gives CDR1 SGHVS, CDR2 FQNEAQ. Trimming removed 5 bases from V and 2 bases from J, with 15 bases in between.

The chain links TRBV25-1 to TRBJ1-2; TRBD1 might be the D (5 bases). Trimming pared 3 bases from V and 8 bases from J, leaving 16 bases between. The length of the CDR3 is 14 residues. Germline V CDR1 and CDR2: MGHDK, SYGVNS. The CDR3 DNA follows: TGTGCCAGCAGTGAGTCTTCACAGGCTTTCGGCTACACCTTC. Translating it yields CASSESSQAFGYTF.

This clone appeared once. This sequence joins TRBV5-1 and TRBJ1-5; possible D gene TRBD1, 5 bases. The CDR3 sequence is 15 residues long. Germline-derived CDR1 and CDR2 are SGHRS and YFSETQ. Trimming left V 4 bases short and J 4 bases short, with 15 bases between. Written as DNA, the CDR3 is TGCGCCAGCAGCCCGGGGGTGGGTCCTAATCAGCCCCAGCATTTT. This encodes CASSPGVGPNQPQHF.

This sequence joins TRBV9 and TRBJ2-3, with D possibly TRBD2 on 5 matching bases. V was shortened by 0 bases and J by 1 base, with 15 bases between the two germline ends. Germline CDR1 is SGDLS and CDR2 is YYNGEE. The CDR3 covers 17 residues. Written as DNA, the CDR3 is TGTGCCAGCAGCGTAGGAGGGTTGCGCTCTGGCACAGATACGCAGTATTTT. Translating gives CASSVGGLRSGTDTQYF.

The V call is TRBV5-1, the J call TRBJ2-3, with D possibly matching TRBD2 (5 bases). The ends were cut back, 1 base at V and 3 bases at J, with 12 bases in the middle. The CDR3 is 15 residues long. Germline CDR1 and CDR2: SGHRS and YFSETQ. The CDR3 DNA reads TGCGCCAGCAGCTTGCGAGGGCTTTTAACAGATACGCAGTATTTT. Translation: CASSLRGLLTDTQYF.

This chain uses TRBV25-1 with TRBJ1-6; D is unresolved. V was cut by 6 bases and J by 8 bases, with 14 bases left in between. Germline CDR1 MGHDK, CDR2 SYGVNS. The CDR3 contains 14 residues. The CDR3 region has the DNA TGTGCCAGCAGCCTACAGTCGACCTATTCACCCCTCCACTTT. It specifies CASSLQSTYSPLHF.

The chain carries TRBV5-4 and TRBJ2-7, with 9 bases that match TRBD1. The V and J ends lost 2 bases and 7 bases, in that order; junction bases with no gene match: 7. Germline values: CDR1 SGHNT, CDR2 YYREEE (reference sequence). The CDR3 extends over 14 amino acids. The CDR3 loop is CASSLFGTGKEQYF. The DNA of the CDR3 is TGTGCCAGCAGCTTATTCGGGACAGGGAAAGAGCAGTACTTC.

This clone has only a few counts. This chain connects TRBV7-9 to TRBJ2-3; tentatively, D is TRBD2 (6 bases). This CDR3 comprises 10 residues. Trimming removed 10 bases at V and 8 bases at J, with 10 bases between. In germline, CDR1 is SEHNR, CDR2 FQNEAQ (reference sequence). CDR3 nucleotide sequence: TGTGCCACCTTAGCGGTTACGCAGTATTTT. Encoded protein: CATLAVTQYF.

The gene calls are TRBV27 and TRBJ2-7; tentative D call: TRBD2 (7 bases). Germline lookup yields CDR1 MNHEY and CDR2 SMNVEV (reference sequence). The V end was cut by 8 bases, the J end by 0 bases, with 17 bases between. The CDR3 loop spans 15 amino acids. CDR3 nucleotides: TGTGCCAGCGGGACCCGGGGGGCCAGCTCCTACGAGCAGTACTTC. This translates into CASGTRGASSYEQYF.

This clone was observed once. The rearrangement joins TRBV12-5 to TRBJ2-3; 8 bases agree with TRBD2. Trimming took 7 bases from V and 5 from J; bases not matched to a gene: 11. This CDR3 is built from 15 residues. Germline V gene lookup returns CDR1 LGHNT and CDR2 FRNRAP. The CDR3 nucleotides are TGTGCTAGTGCCCGGGGCGGGGGGCGCGAAGATACGCAGTATTTT. Translation gives CASARGGGREDTQYF.

This chain links TRBV3-1 (or the pseudogene TRBV3-2) with TRBJ1-1; perhaps TRBD1 as D (6 bases). From germline, CDR1 is LGHDT and CDR2 YNNKEL (reference sequence). This CDR3 contains 12 residues. The V end was cut by 4 bases, the J end by 9 bases, with 12 bases between. The CDR3 sequence is CASSLGGSQAFF. The CDR3 nucleotides read TGTGCCAGCAGCCTAGGGGGTTCACAAGCTTTCTTT.

V usage is TRBV6-5 and J usage is TRBJ1-6; possible D gene TRBD1, 6 bases. Looked up from germline, CDR1 is MNHEY and CDR2 is SVGAGI. The CDR3 has 15 residues. Trimming removed 6 bases from V and 7 bases from J, with 16 bases in between. CDR3 sequence: CASRFSGQTNSPLHF. CDR3 sequence (DNA): TGTGCCAGCAGGTTTTCGGGACAAACAAATTCACCCCTCCACTTT.

The chain combines TRBV30 with TRBJ1-2, with a weak D call TRBD1 (5 bases). The CDR3 contains 15 residues. Per germline, CDR1 GTSNPN and CDR2 SVGIG (reference sequence). Deletions cut 0 bases from V and 4 bases from J, with 15 bases between. The CDR3 loop is CAWSVKGDRAYGYTF. In DNA, the CDR3 is TGTGCCTGGAGTGTAAAAGGGGATAGGGCCTATGGCTACACCTTC.

This chain uses TRBV9 with TRBJ1-2; 9 bases fit TRBD1. Germline assignment: CDR1 SGDLS and CDR2 YYNGEE. Trimming removed 0 bases from V and 3 bases from J; junction bases left unmatched: 6. This CDR3 comprises 16 residues. CDR3 in amino acids: CASSVDGTGYHYGYTF. The CDR3 DNA sequence: TGTGCCAGCAGCGTAGACGGGACAGGGTATCACTATGGCTACACCTTC.

The CDR3 region is CASSLGTEHYGYTF. CDR3 bases: TGCGCCAGCAGCCTGGGGACAGAACACTATGGCTACACCTTC. The chain combines TRBV5-1 with TRBJ1-2; the match to TRBD1 covers 7 bases. This CDR3 region has 14 residues. The V gene end was trimmed by 4 bases and the J gene end by 3 bases; junction bases not matched to a gene: 6. Germline assignment: CDR1 SGHRS and CDR2 YFSETQ.